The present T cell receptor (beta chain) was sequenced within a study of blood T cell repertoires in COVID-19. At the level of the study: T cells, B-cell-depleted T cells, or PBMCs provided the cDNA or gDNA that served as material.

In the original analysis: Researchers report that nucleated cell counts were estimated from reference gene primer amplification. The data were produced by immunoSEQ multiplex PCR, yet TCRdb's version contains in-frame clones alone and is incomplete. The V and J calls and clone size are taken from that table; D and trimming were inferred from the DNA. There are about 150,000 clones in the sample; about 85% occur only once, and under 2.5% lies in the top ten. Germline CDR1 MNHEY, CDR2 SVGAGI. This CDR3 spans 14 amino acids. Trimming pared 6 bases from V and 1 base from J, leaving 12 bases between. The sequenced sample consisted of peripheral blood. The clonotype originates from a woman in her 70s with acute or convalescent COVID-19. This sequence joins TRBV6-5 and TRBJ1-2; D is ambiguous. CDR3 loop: CASRLRGDNYGYTF. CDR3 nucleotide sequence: TGTGCCAGCAGGCTCCGGGGAGATAACTATGGCTACACCTTC.